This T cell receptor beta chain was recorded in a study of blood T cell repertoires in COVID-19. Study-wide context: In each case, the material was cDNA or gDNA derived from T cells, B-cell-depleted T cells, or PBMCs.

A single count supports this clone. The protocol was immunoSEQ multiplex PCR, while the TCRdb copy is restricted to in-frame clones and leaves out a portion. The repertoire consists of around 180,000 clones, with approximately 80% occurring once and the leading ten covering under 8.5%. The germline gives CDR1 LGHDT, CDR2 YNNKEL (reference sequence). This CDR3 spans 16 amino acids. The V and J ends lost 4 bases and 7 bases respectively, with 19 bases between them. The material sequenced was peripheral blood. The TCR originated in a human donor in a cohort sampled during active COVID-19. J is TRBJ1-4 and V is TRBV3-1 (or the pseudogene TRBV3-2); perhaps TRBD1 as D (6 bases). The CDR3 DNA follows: TGTGCCAGCAGCCGGACCACAGGGACCCGGGGTGAAAAACTGTTTTTT. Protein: CASSRTTGTRGEKLFF.